This T cell receptor beta chain comes out of a study of blood T cell repertoires in COVID-19. Across the whole study: The samples span acute and convalescent COVID-19 from the United States, Italy and Spain.

The CDR3 is 14 amino acids. Germline assignment: CDR1 SQVTM and CDR2 ANQGSEA. The ends lost 7 bases at V and 2 bases at J; junction bases unmatched: 10. In the authors' workflow: Researchers report that nucleated cell counts were estimated from reference gene primer amplification. Sequencing used immunoSEQ multiplex PCR; TCRdb keeps in-frame clones, though not all of them. V, J and clone size are those of that table, while D and trimming were read from the DNA. The data show approximately 100,000 clones, about four fifths seen once. This rearrangement joins TRBV29-1 to TRBJ2-7; 8 nucleotides agree with TRBD2. The receptor was derived from a human donor in a cohort sampled during active COVID-19. Input material: peripheral blood. For the CDR3, the DNA is TGCAGCGCCATATGGCCAGCGGGAGCCTACGAGCAGTACTTC. Protein: CSAIWPAGAYEQYF.